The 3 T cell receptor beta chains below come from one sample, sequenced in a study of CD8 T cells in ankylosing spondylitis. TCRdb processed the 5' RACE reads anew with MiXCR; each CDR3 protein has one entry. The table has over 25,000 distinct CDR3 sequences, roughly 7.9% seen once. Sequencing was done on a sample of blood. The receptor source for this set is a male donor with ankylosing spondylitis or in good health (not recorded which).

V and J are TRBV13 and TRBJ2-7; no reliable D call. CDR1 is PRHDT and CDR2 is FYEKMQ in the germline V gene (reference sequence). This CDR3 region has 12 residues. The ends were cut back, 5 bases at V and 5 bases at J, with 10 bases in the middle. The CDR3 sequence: CASSRTRDEQYF. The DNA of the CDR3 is TGTGCCAGCAGCCGAACAAGGGACGAGCAGTACTTC.

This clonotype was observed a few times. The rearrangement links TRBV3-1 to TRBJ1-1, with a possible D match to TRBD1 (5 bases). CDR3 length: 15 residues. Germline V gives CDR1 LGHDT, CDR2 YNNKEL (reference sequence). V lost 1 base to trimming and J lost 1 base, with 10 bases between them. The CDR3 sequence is CASSQGAGPNTEAFF. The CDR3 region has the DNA TGTGCCAGCAGCCAAGGTGCAGGGCCGAACACTGAAGCTTTCTTT.

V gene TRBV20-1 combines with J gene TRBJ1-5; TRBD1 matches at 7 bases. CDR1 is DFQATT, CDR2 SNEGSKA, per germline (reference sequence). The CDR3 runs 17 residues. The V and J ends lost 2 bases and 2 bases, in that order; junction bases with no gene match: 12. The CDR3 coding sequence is TGCAGTGCTAGAAAACAAGAAGGGGGCAGGGGCAATCAGCCCCAGCATTTT. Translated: CSARKQEGGRGNQPQHF.